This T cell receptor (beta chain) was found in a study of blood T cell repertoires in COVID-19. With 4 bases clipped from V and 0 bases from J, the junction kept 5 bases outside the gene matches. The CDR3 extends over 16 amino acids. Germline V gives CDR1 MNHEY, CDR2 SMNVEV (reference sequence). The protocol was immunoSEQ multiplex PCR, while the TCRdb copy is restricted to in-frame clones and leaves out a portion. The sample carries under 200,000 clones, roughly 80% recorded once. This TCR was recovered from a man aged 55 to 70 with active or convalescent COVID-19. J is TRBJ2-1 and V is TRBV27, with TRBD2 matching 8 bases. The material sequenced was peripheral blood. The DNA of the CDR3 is TGTGCCAGCAGTTCGATAGCGGGGAGCTCCTACAATGAGCAGTTCTTC. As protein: CASSSIAGSSYNEQFF.